The 8 T cell receptor beta chains in this list originate from one sample, sequenced in a study of T cell clonality in common variable immunodeficiency. Study-wide results and caveats: In common variable immunodeficiency, TCR beta chains reportedly carried fewer deletions and N-nucleotide insertions.

Their antigens remain unidentified. The data were produced by immunoSEQ multiplex PCR, yet TCRdb's version contains in-frame clones alone and is incomplete. Sampling found around 24,000 clones, none seen once. Sequencing was carried out using peripheral blood mononuclear cells. These receptors were collected from a human donor with common variable immunodeficiency.

A note on this clone: Read data end 3 residues before the CDR3 end; the end is taken from the germline J gene. The chain links TRBV6-2 or TRBV6-3 to TRBJ1-1, with a tentative D call TRBD1 (6 bases). This CDR3 is built from 14 residues. CDR1 and CDR2 (germline): MNHEY, SVGEGT. Deletions cut 0 bases from V and 7 bases from J, with 12 bases between. This CDR3 is CASSYSSTGNEAFF. The DNA read from the CDR3 is TGTGCCAGCAGTTACTCTTCCACAGGGAATGAA.

The sample holds many counts of this clone. Coverage ceases 3 residues before the CDR3 finishes, and the germline J gene fills in the end. The chain uses TRBV5-1 and TRBJ2-1; the match to TRBD2 covers 9 bases. V was pared by 3 bases and J by 0 bases, with 4 bases of the junction left unmatched. The CDR3 spans 16 residues. Germline V gives CDR1 SGHRS, CDR2 YFSETQ. The CDR3 loop reads CASSWTTSGSYNEQFF. CDR3 bases read: TGCGCCAGCAGCTGGACGACTAGCGGCTCCTACAATGAG.

This clone has more than one count but fewer than ten. The CDR3 goes on 3 residues after the read ends, and that part is filled in from the germline J gene. The V call is TRBV7-9, the J call TRBJ1-4, with TRBD1 as a possible D gene (5 bases). With 6 bases removed from V and 8 bases from J, the gap between germline ends came to 10 bases. Germline CDR1 is SEHNR and CDR2 is FQNEAQ (reference sequence). The CDR3 length is 12 residues. The sequenced part of the CDR3 DNA is TGTGCCAGCAGGAGAGGGGAGGAAAAA. It codes for CASRRGEEK. The full-length CDR3 reads as CASRRGEEKLFF. The variable domain in full, completed from reference TRBV7-9 and TRBJ1-4, reads DTGVSQNPRHKITKRGQNVTFRCDPISEHNRLYWYRQTLGQGPEFLTYFQNEAQLEKSRLLSDRFSAERPKGSFSTLEIQRTEQGDSAMYLCASRRGEEKLFFGSGTQLSVL.

Remarks on this clone: The read terminates 3 residues before the CDR3 end, so the remaining end is supplied by the germline J gene. This chain connects TRBV19 to TRBJ2-5; TRBD2 agrees at 9 bases. The CDR3 contains 14 residues. J was trimmed by 3 bases and V by 3 bases; bases with no gene match: 2. The germline V gene encodes CDR1 LNHDA and CDR2 SQIVND (reference sequence). Incomplete CDR3 DNA: TGTGCCAGTAGTATGACTAGCGGAAAAGAGACC. Protein: CASSMTSGKET. The full CDR3 protein is CASSMTSGKETQYF.

Concerning this clone: The missing CDR3 end, 3 residues past where the read stops, is filled in from the germline J gene. The chain uses TRBV30 and TRBJ2-1; TRBD1 aligns across 8 bases. V dropped 4 bases and J dropped 7; count of bases not matched to a gene: 9. The germline CDR1 and CDR2 sequences are GTSNPN and SVGIG (reference sequence). CDR3 length: 14 residues. This CDR3 is CAWTPPGQGNEQFF. Partial CDR3 DNA: TGTGCCTGGACCCCACCTGGACAGGGTAATGAG.

This clone has only a few counts. Read data end 3 residues before the CDR3 end; the end is taken from the germline J gene. The rearrangement links TRBV20-1 to TRBJ2-7; D ambiguous. Trimming removed 3 bases at V and 3 bases at J, with 15 bases between. CDR1 and CDR2 (germline): DFQATT, SNEGSKA (reference sequence). The CDR3 totals 14 residues. The CDR3 loop reads CSASYPGQIYEQYF. Partial CDR3 DNA: TGCAGTGCTAGTTATCCTGGGCAGATCTACGAG.

This clone was found a few times. The read gets to within 3 residues of the CDR3 end, and the germline J gene fills in the rest. This sequence joins TRBV5-5 and TRBJ2-1, with D tentatively TRBD2 (5 bases). Germline CDR1 reads SGHKS; CDR2 reads YYEKEE (reference sequence). Trimming shortened V by 0 bases and J by 8 bases, and 15 bases separated the two germline ends. There are 15 residues in the CDR3. CDR3 protein: CASSLGIQKRDEQFF. The part of the CDR3 DNA that was read is TGTGCCAGCAGCTTGGGGATCCAAAAGAGGGATGAG.

This clone was found many times. Sequencing ends 3 residues short of the CDR3 end; the germline J gene provides the rest. This chain connects TRBV7-9 to TRBJ2-3, with no clear D. Trimming removed 7 bases at V and 1 base at J, with 12 bases between. The germline CDR1 and CDR2 sequences are SEHNR and FQNEAQ (reference sequence). The CDR3 spans 14 residues. The CDR3: CASNTEARTDTQYF. Partial CDR3 DNA: TGTGCCAGCAACACAGAAGCTCGCACAGATACG.